What follows is one T cell receptor (beta chain) and its context. The data derive from a study of T-cell reconstitution after alpha-beta-depleted transplantation in children. Library preparation (for TCRbeta) was performed with unique molecular identifiers. TCRdb redid the calling of the PCR reads with MiXCR, one entry per CDR3 protein. The table has about 600,000 distinct CDR3 sequences, 23% seen once; the top ten hold roughly 14%. V gave up 7 bases and J gave up 1 base, with 6 bases separating them. The CDR3 is 12 amino acids. The V gene's germline CDR1 is SNHLY and CDR2 FYNNEI. This clonotype was sampled from a boy in the first two years of life who had a stem cell transplant for acute myeloid leukemia, so the T cells may come from the graft donor. The chain has TRBV2 and TRBJ2-3, with a tentative D call TRBD1 (5 bases). This specimen was PBMCs, mostly from graft donor cells, taken 360 days after TCRalphabeta/CD19-depleted stem cell transplant. The CDR3 nucleotides read TGTGCCAGCACGACAGGCACAGATACGCAGTATTTT. The encoded protein is CASTTGTDTQYF.